These 32 T cell receptor beta chains were sequenced from one sample in a study of shared clonotypes between healthy human individuals. Assay: immunoSEQ multiplex PCR; the TCRdb copy retains only in-frame clones and omits some. The sample consists of some 2 million clones, just under 95% of them appearing once. CD45RO-negative cells were positively selected for CCR7, leaving out terminally differentiated effector memory CD45RA+ cells. Sequenced: naive CD8+ T cells sorted from blood. Receptor source: a man between 18 and 29 years old in good health.

On this clone: The DNA is left out, because the CDR3 cannot be placed on it with certainty; the CDR3 is given as TCRdb lists it. The V call is TRBV7-9, the J call TRBJ2-1; no DNA check was done on the table's D call, TRBD2. The germline V gene encodes CDR1 SEHNR and CDR2 FQNEAQ (reference sequence). Counting both end residues, the CDR3 totals 15 amino acids. CDR3 protein: CASILGGSQFNEQFF.

This rearrangement joins TRBV7-9 to TRBJ1-1; possibly TRBD1 for D (5 bases). Between the trimmed V and J ends, which lost 6 bases and 0 bases, there was a span of 14 bases. The CDR3 is made up of 15 amino acids. Germline V gene sequence: CDR1 SEHNR, CDR2 FQNEAQ (reference sequence). In DNA form, the CDR3 reads TGTGCCAGCAGGCGCGAACAGGTTTTGAACACTGAAGCTTTCTTT. Translated: CASRREQVLNTEAFF.

This chain links TRBV20-1 with TRBJ2-7; no clear D. V was pared by 7 bases and J by 6 bases, with 13 bases between. The V gene's germline CDR1 is DFQATT and CDR2 SNEGSKA (reference sequence). This CDR3 spans 11 amino acids. CDR3 residues: CSVMDLGEQYF. The CDR3 nucleotides are TGCAGTGTTATGGATCTGGGCGAGCAGTACTTC.

The CDR3 nucleotides are TGCAGCGTTTGGGACAGGGGAGAACCTGGGGCCAACGTCCTGACTTTC. As protein: CSVWDRGEPGANVLTF. The chain is built from TRBV29-1 and TRBJ2-6; 10 bases agree with TRBD1. The CDR3 contains 16 residues. V lost 5 bases, J lost 2 bases, and 6 bases stayed unmatched. Germline CDR1 SQVTM, CDR2 ANQGSEA.

The rearrangement links TRBV2 to TRBJ2-3; 9 nucleotides match TRBD2. Germline V gives CDR1 SNHLY, CDR2 FYNNEI. V was clipped by 6 bases and J by 3 bases; unmatched bases: 7. This CDR3 is built from 15 residues. CDR3: CASREGLALTDTQYF. As DNA, the CDR3 is TGTGCCAGCAGGGAGGGACTAGCCTTAACAGATACGCAGTATTTT.

V and J are TRBV27 and TRBJ2-7, with TRBD2 matching 9 bases. Germline assignment: CDR1 MNHEY and CDR2 SMNVEV (reference sequence). The trim removed 2 bases at V and 3 bases at J, leaving 8 bases unmatched. This CDR3 comprises 16 residues. The CDR3 DNA sequence: TGTGCCAGCAGTTTAGGGTTGGGACTAGCTCACTACGAGCAGTACTTC. The encoded protein is CASSLGLGLAHYEQYF.

V usage is TRBV28 and J usage is TRBJ1-5; 7 nucleotides line up with TRBD1. CDR1 and CDR2 (germline): MDHEN, SYDVKM. Unmatched junction bases numbered 6, after V lost 7 bases and J lost 3 bases. CDR3 length: 14 amino acids. The CDR3 is CASTIDRDNQPQHF. In DNA form, the CDR3 reads TGTGCCAGCACTATTGACAGGGACAATCAGCCCCAGCATTTT.

The chain has TRBV15 and TRBJ2-3; the match to TRBD2 covers 7 bases. This CDR3 contains 16 residues. Germline CDR1 reads LNHNV; CDR2 reads YYDKDF (reference sequence). V trimming: 3 bases; J trimming: 3 bases; junction bases outside the gene matches: 9. The CDR3 sequence is CATSRQGGGYTDTQYF. The CDR3 bases are TGTGCCACCAGCAGGCAGGGCGGGGGATATACAGATACGCAGTATTTT.

The chain carries TRBV7-9 and TRBJ2-5, with 11 bases fitting TRBD2. After removal of 5 bases from V and 4 bases from J, the junction contained 18 bases not matched to a gene. This CDR3 region has 19 residues. Germline V gene sequence: CDR1 SEHNR, CDR2 FQNEAQ (reference sequence). The chain's CDR3 is CASSLDPGLAVLGVETQYF. The CDR3 DNA follows: TGTGCCAGCAGCCTCGACCCGGGACTAGCGGTCCTGGGGGTAGAGACCCAGTACTTC.

In nucleotides, the CDR3 is TGTGCCAGCAGTTACTCCCTGTATGACGCCTATGGCTACACCTTC. It yields the protein CASSYSLYDAYGYTF. This chain links TRBV6-5 with TRBJ1-2; D remains unclear. CDR3 length: 15 amino acids. Germline CDR1 reads MNHEY; CDR2 reads SVGAGI. V was clipped by 0 bases and J by 4 bases, with 12 bases between them.

Only a few counts were recorded for this clone. Other DNA sequences in this sample translate to the same CDR3. DNA of the CDR3: TGTGCCAGCAGTGATGGACAGGGGTATGGCTACACCTTC. Translated: CASSDGQGYGYTF. This chain joins TRBV6-1 and TRBJ1-2; the match to TRBD1 covers 9 bases. This CDR3 has 13 amino acids. Germline V gene lookup returns CDR1 MNHNS and CDR2 SASEGT. The junction had 1 base not matched to a gene; V was cut back by 3 bases and J by 5 bases.

The J gene is TRBJ1-2, the V gene TRBV29-1, with TRBD1 identical over 11 bases. Germline V gives CDR1 SQVTM, CDR2 ANQGSEA. The V segment lost 6 bases and the J segment 4 bases; nucleotides outside the gene matches: 7. The CDR3 is 14 residues long. This CDR3 reads CSVEGTGGTYGYTF. Here the CDR3 DNA reads TGCAGCGTGGAGGGGACAGGGGGGACCTATGGCTACACCTTC.

As regards this clone: The sample contains more than one DNA sequence encoding this CDR3. The chain joins TRBV9 to TRBJ2-2; D possibly uses TRBD1 or TRBD2 (6 bases each). This CDR3 spans 15 amino acids. Germline CDR1 and CDR2: SGDLS and YYNGEE. Trimming cost V 0 bases and J 4 bases, with 10 bases left between them. DNA of the CDR3: TGTGCCAGCAGCGTAGAGGGGGGCCCCACCGGGGAGCTGTTTTTT. Translation: CASSVEGGPTGELFF.

As DNA, the CDR3 is TGTGCCAGCAGCAAAGTGGTCGGCAGCAATCAGCCCCAGCATTTT. Residues: CASSKVVGSNQPQHF. The chain combines TRBV6-1 with TRBJ1-5; D gene unclear. Trimming shortened V by 6 bases and J by 1 base, and 13 bases separated the two germline ends. The CDR3 has 15 amino acids. Per the germline V gene, CDR1 is MNHNS and CDR2 is SASEGT.

Note on this clone: Other DNA sequences from this sample encode an identical CDR3 as well. The rearrangement links TRBV4-3 to TRBJ2-7; 8 bases are shared with TRBD1. This CDR3 comprises 15 residues. Germline CDR1 and CDR2: LGHNA and YSLEER. V was pared by 0 bases and J by 4 bases, with 5 bases of the junction left unmatched. CDR3: CASSQDLDRVYEQYF. The CDR3 bases are TGCGCCAGCAGCCAAGATCTGGACAGGGTGTACGAGCAGTACTTC.

The chain joins TRBV5-5 to TRBJ2-7; D not certain. Trimming removed 4 bases from V and 2 bases from J, with 10 bases in between. The CDR3 is 13 residues long. The V gene's germline CDR1 is SGHKS and CDR2 YYEKEE (reference sequence). CDR3 in DNA: TGTGCCAGCAGCCCCTCACAGACCTACGAGCAGTACTTC. It codes for CASSPSQTYEQYF.

The V call is TRBV13, the J call TRBJ2-7; D is perhaps TRBD2 (7 bases). This CDR3 has 16 amino acids. Per the germline V gene, CDR1 is PRHDT and CDR2 is FYEKMQ (reference sequence). With 4 bases removed from V and 6 bases from J, the gap between germline ends came to 22 bases. CDR3 nucleotide sequence: TGTGCCAGCAGCTCCCCACGGGGGGCCGACGCCAGCGAGCAGTACTTC. It specifies CASSSPRGADASEQYF.

This clone came up once. The chain recombines TRBV19 with TRBJ1-1; D uncertain. Germline CDR1 LNHDA, CDR2 SQIVND (reference sequence). The CDR3 consists of 15 residues. V gave up 4 bases and J gave up 8 bases, with 20 bases separating them. The CDR3 protein is CASSTQMDVRSEAFF. In DNA, the CDR3 is TGTGCCAGTAGTACCCAAATGGACGTCCGCTCGGAAGCTTTCTTT.

The chain combines TRBV6-6 with TRBJ2-7; D possibly corresponds to TRBD2 (5 bases). V lost 7 bases to trimming and J lost 4 bases, with 17 bases between them. Germline assignment: CDR1 MNHNY and CDR2 SVGAGI (reference sequence). The CDR3 sequence is 14 residues long. CDR3 residues: CASISRGSQYEQYF. CDR3 bases: TGTGCCAGCATTAGCCGAGGGAGCCAATACGAGCAGTACTTC.

V is TRBV6-5 and J is TRBJ1-4; D is unresolved. CDR1 MNHEY and CDR2 SVGAGI come from the germline V gene. The CDR3 is made up of 14 amino acids. V lost 6 bases, J lost 6 bases, and 14 bases lay in between. The CDR3, as DNA: TGTGCCAGCAGCCTGGACGGACTATATGAAAAACTGTTTTTT. Translated: CASSLDGLYEKLFF.

The J gene is TRBJ1-1, the V gene TRBV29-1; D uncertain. Germline V CDR1 and CDR2: SQVTM, ANQGSEA. V lost 2 bases and J lost 3, with 13 bases in between. This CDR3 contains 14 residues. The DNA of the CDR3 is TGCAGCGTTGAATCGGCAGGCGGGGACACTGAAGCTTTCTTT. Protein: CSVESAGGDTEAFF.

J is TRBJ2-5 and V is TRBV19, with 7 bases fitting TRBD2. Germline CDR1 LNHDA, CDR2 SQIVND (reference sequence). CDR3 length: 17 amino acids. Losses at the gene ends were 4 bases for V and 5 bases for J; bases not matched to a gene: 16. CDR3 bases: TGTGCCAGTAGTAGGTATCTAGCGGAAGACCCAAGGGAGACCCAGTACTTC. Amino acids: CASSRYLAEDPRETQYF.

The chain links TRBV9 to TRBJ2-7, with D perhaps matching TRBD1 (5 bases). The CDR3 contains 15 residues. Germline V gene sequence: CDR1 SGDLS, CDR2 YYNGEE. V lost 0 bases, J lost 2 bases, and 12 bases lay in between. This chain's CDR3 is CASSVAWAGTYEQYF. In nucleotides, the CDR3 is TGTGCCAGCAGCGTAGCTTGGGCAGGGACCTACGAGCAGTACTTC.

A note on this clone: Other nucleotide sequences from this sample produce the same CDR3. This chain links TRBV27 with TRBJ1-6, with a weak D call TRBD1 (5 bases). This CDR3 is 14 amino acids long. V was pared by 0 bases and J by 6 bases, with 6 bases between. Looked up from germline, CDR1 is MNHEY and CDR2 is SMNVEV (reference sequence). This CDR3 reads CASSLSDSNSPLHF. For the CDR3, the DNA is TGTGCCAGCAGTTTATCCGACAGTAATTCACCCCTCCACTTT.

This chain connects TRBV5-1 to TRBJ1-1; no firm D call. Germline V CDR1 and CDR2: SGHRS, YFSETQ. The CDR3 sequence is 12 residues long. V dropped 1 base and J dropped 7 bases, with 8 bases sitting between them. The DNA for the CDR3 is TGCGCCAGCAGCTTGCGGGTTGGTGAAGCTTTCTTT. Protein product: CASSLRVGEAFF.

This chain connects TRBV27 to TRBJ2-7; D may be TRBD2 (6 bases). V was trimmed by 2 bases and J by 1 base, leaving 15 bases between them. The length of the CDR3 is 16 residues. Germline-derived CDR1 and CDR2 are MNHEY and SMNVEV (reference sequence). The CDR3 sequence is CASSLIGSGPSYEQYF. DNA of the CDR3: TGTGCCAGCAGTTTAATCGGGAGCGGGCCTTCCTACGAGCAGTACTTC.

CDR3 sequence: CASSLLARTFYNSPLHF. The DNA for the CDR3 is TGCGCCAGCAGCTTGCTCGCCAGGACCTTCTATAATTCACCCCTCCACTTT. The chain couples TRBV5-1 to TRBJ1-6; D unresolved. The germline CDR1 and CDR2 sequences are SGHRS and YFSETQ. Trimming removed 1 base at V and 3 bases at J, with 14 bases between. The CDR3 consists of 17 residues.

The chain has TRBV4-1 and TRBJ2-1; 10 positions match TRBD2. This CDR3 has 16 amino acids. V lost 3 bases and J lost 6; bases outside the gene matches: 8. CDR1 and CDR2 (germline): MGHRA, YSYEKL. The CDR3 here is CASSQDPGLALNEQFF. The CDR3 DNA reads as TGCGCCAGCAGCCAGGACCCGGGACTAGCGCTCAATGAGCAGTTCTTC.

Concerning this clone itself: Other DNA variants within this sample encode the same CDR3. V gene TRBV11-2 combines with J gene TRBJ2-7, with no clear D. Trimming took off 3 bases at V and 3 bases at J, with 12 bases between the two ends. The CDR3 consists of 14 residues. Germline V gene data show CDR1 as SGHAT and CDR2 as FQNNGV. The chain's CDR3 is CASSLAALGYEQYF. The CDR3 nucleotides are TGTGCCAGCAGCTTGGCAGCGCTGGGCTACGAGCAGTACTTC.

The chain combines TRBV6-5 with TRBJ1-1; TRBD1 matches at 7 bases. With V trimmed by 0 bases and J by 1 base, 2 bases remained unmatched. The CDR3 runs 15 residues. Germline CDR1 and CDR2: MNHEY and SVGAGI. CDR3 bases: TGTGCCAGCAGTTACTCGCAGGGGGGGAACACTGAAGCTTTCTTT. Its translation: CASSYSQGGNTEAFF.

The V and J genes are TRBV9 and TRBJ2-1; 10 nucleotides line up with TRBD2. The CDR3 spans 15 residues. V shed 6 bases, J shed 7 bases, and the junction held 10 bases outside the gene matches. The germline V gene encodes CDR1 SGDLS and CDR2 YYNGEE. CDR3 sequence reads: CASTWSGRADNEQFF. The CDR3 DNA sequence: TGTGCCAGCACCTGGAGCGGGAGGGCGGATAATGAGCAGTTCTTC.

This chain connects TRBV5-4 to TRBJ1-1; a possible D gene is TRBD1 (5 bases). V was pared by 4 bases and J by 5 bases, with 18 bases between. Germline V CDR1 and CDR2: SGHNT, YYREEE (reference sequence). CDR3 size: 15 residues. CDR3 loop: CASSSDSESGTEAFF. The CDR3 DNA follows: TGTGCCAGCAGCAGCGACAGTGAGAGTGGAACTGAAGCTTTCTTT.